The present T cell receptor (beta chain) was sequenced within a study of blood T cells in healthy people across ages. This clonotype was seen a few times. As yet, its antigen is unknown. Notes on the study in general: Naive CD4+ cell counts and diversity both ran higher in long-lived than in aged donors.

Germline lookup yields CDR1 MNHNS and CDR2 SASEGT. There are 15 residues in the CDR3. With 1 base removed from V and 5 bases from J, the gap between germline ends came to 14 bases. The use of a sample-barcoded 5' primer and a J-beta primer mix characterized a second PCR of roughly 6 to 12 cycles. From the 5' RACE reads, TCRdb called clonotypes with MiXCR, one entry per CDR3 protein. The repertoire holds around 800,000 distinct CDR3 sequences, under 30% seen once, with approximately 2.9% in the top ten. The sample was also reused in another study, on T cells of mothers and their children.

This sequence joins TRBV6-1 and TRBJ1-2; D is possibly TRBD1 (6 bases). Sequenced material: blood. This sequence was found in a boy aged 5-17 years in good health. For the CDR3, the DNA is TGTGCCAGCAGTGAAGACCCGGGGGCGCCATATGGCTACACCTTC. This gives the protein CASSEDPGAPYGYTF.